This TCR beta chain is drawn from a study of blood T cells in healthy people across ages. Study-level information: For every two T cells, template switching captured about one barcoded beta molecule.

A remark on this clonotype: Antigen: not known.

Study outcomes and limitations: In these data, TCR beta diversity tracked strongly with naive T cell percentage.

The V segment lost 4 bases and the J segment 3 bases; nucleotides outside the gene matches: 3. The germline gives CDR1 SQVTM, CDR2 ANQGSEA. This CDR3 comprises 12 residues. Sample-barcoded 5' priming and a J-beta primer mix drove a second PCR of 7 to 11 cycles. TCRdb reprocessed the 5' RACE reads with MiXCR, giving one entry per CDR3 protein. Here the sample spans about 640,000 distinct CDR3 sequences, around 54% being singletons. The origin of this receptor is a man aged 55 to 70 in good health. The V call is TRBV29-1, the J call TRBJ2-7; 7 positions agree with TRBD1. Sequenced input: blood. CDR3 in amino acids: CSVVGQLYEQYF. The CDR3 region has the DNA TGCAGCGTTGTGGGACAGCTCTACGAGCAGTACTTC.